The sequence of this T cell receptor beta chain was determined in a study of patients and donors after allogeneic stem cell transplantation. From the RT-PCR reads, TCRdb called clonotypes with MiXCR, one entry per CDR3 protein. The sample yields about 110,000 distinct CDR3 sequences, 35% seen once. Germline CDR1 and CDR2: MNHEY and SMNVEV (reference sequence). The V gene lost 4 bases and the J gene lost 2 bases, with 13 bases spanning the gap. This CDR3 comprises 15 residues. The receptor was derived from a human donor who was either an allogeneic HSCT recipient or a stem cell or donor lymphocyte infusion donor (not recorded which). It is not recorded whose cells these are; they may come from a transplant donor. The specimen was blood, either unsorted or a sorted T cell fraction (not recorded which). The chain links TRBV27 to TRBJ2-3; D remains unclear. The CDR3 DNA follows: TGTGCCAGCAGTTCGAGGCGCATTCCCACAGATACGCAGTATTTT. It is translated as CASSSRRIPTDTQYF.